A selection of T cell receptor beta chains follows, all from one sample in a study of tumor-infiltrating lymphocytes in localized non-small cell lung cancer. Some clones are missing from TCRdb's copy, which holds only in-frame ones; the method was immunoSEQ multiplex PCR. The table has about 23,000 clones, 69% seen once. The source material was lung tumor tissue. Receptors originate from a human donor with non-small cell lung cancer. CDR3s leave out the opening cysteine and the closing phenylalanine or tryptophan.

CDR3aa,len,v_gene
AISEGPSSGDGYT,13,TRBV10-3
ASSSNEGAYTGELF,14,TRBV7-2
ASSEGGIQPQH,11,TRBV6-1
ARHPGQGTFGGTGELF,16,TRBV19
ASSEGGSELF,10,TRBV6-1
STLGGDSSYEQY,12,TRBV29-1
ASSSTGTYGRGQY,13,TRBV28
AWRGGAMSAEAF,12,TRBV30
ASSLAGIVAF,10,TRBV5-6
ASSTRSGGYDEQY,13,TRBV27
ASSLGGANQPQH,12,TRBV5-1
ASSLTSGYSSYNEQF,15,TRBV27
ASRIRQRHEQY,11,TRBV5-6
ASSQGLSYEQY,11,TRBV4-2
ASRPTLDQPQH,11,TRBV18
ARPLDRALRNQPQH,14,TRBV27
AASQLAGVGETQY,13,TRBV7-9
SVEDVRGAEAF,11,TRBV29-1
AISDGPILVIAPPGYT,16,TRBV10-3
ASSLTSGRALNEQF,14,TRBV7-3
ASSLVGRQHQETQY,14,TRBV27
ASSLDSRSYSNQPQH,15,TRBV5-5
ASSLQGLAVSTDTQY,15,TRBV5-1
SVEEDRMMDGYT,12,TRBV29-1
ASIGTGVNTEAF,12,TRBV7-2
AIFGDTQY,8,TRBV25-1
ASSELAGGYNEQF,13,TRBV7-3
ASSPNGDTIY,10,TRBV18
ATSRGKGRSIILAKNIQY,18,TRBV15
ASRLLAGETDEQF,13,TRBV6-4
ASSLRTGSDTQY,12,TRBV5-1
ASSEPGRESGNTIY,14,TRBV25-1
ASSIAGRNYGYT,12,TRBV28
SALRDSYEQY,10,TRBV29-1